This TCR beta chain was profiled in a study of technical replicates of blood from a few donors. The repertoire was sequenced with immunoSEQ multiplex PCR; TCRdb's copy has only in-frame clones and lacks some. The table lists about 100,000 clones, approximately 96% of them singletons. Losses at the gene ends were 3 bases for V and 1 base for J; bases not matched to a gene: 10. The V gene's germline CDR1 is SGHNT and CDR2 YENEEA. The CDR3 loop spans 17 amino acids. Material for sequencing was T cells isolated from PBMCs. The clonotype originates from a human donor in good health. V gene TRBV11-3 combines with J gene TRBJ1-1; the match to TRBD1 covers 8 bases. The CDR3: CASSFWDRKTPNTEAFF. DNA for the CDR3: TGTGCCAGCAGCTTCTGGGACAGGAAAACTCCGAACACTGAAGCTTTCTTT.